Reported below is one TCR beta chain. There are 16 residues in the CDR3. V trimming: 6 bases; J trimming: 2 bases; junction bases outside the gene matches: 6. The germline CDR1 and CDR2 sequences are SGHAT and FQNNGV. This entry is derived from a study of T cell responses to AZD1222 COVID-19 vaccine. Produced via immunoSEQ multiplex PCR; TCRdb's table is partial and in-frame only. The sample holds 100,000 to 120,000 clones, approximately 90% seen once. This TCR derives from an adult who received the AZD1222 COVID-19 vaccine. The sample was peripheral blood, taken 28 days after the second AZD1222 dose. The chain carries TRBV11-2 and TRBJ2-1; 11 bases fit TRBD2. The CDR3 coding sequence is TGTGCCAGCAGTCCTATTAGCGGGAGGGCCTACAATGAGCAGTTCTTC. Protein sequence: CASSPISGRAYNEQFF.